The 23 T cell receptor beta chains given below trace back to one sample, sequenced in a study of cytomegalovirus exposure and HLA in healthy donors. Amplification used 60 Vbeta primers and 13 Jbeta primers. Measured with immunoSEQ multiplex PCR; TCRdb has only the in-frame clones, and not every one. The sample includes 150,000 to 200,000 clones, about 79% of them seen just once. The sequenced material came from PBMCs. The source of these receptors is a man in his forties or fifties in good health and CMV-seropositive.

This chain connects TRBV28 to TRBJ2-6; TRBD1 is a possible D gene (5 bases). Looked up from germline, CDR1 is MDHEN and CDR2 is SYDVKM. V was clipped by 6 bases and J by 0 bases, with 12 bases between them. The length of the CDR3 is 16 residues. The CDR3 DNA reads TGTGCCAGCAGCACTCATGGGGCCTCTGGGGCCAACGTCCTGACTTTC. Protein product: CASSTHGASGANVLTF.

The rearrangement links TRBV30 to TRBJ2-7, with D possibly being TRBD1 (5 bases). The CDR3 spans 16 residues. The germline CDR1 and CDR2 sequences are GTSNPN and SVGIG (reference sequence). V lost 0 bases and J lost 2, with 17 bases in between. The CDR3 bases are TGTGCCTGGAGTGTACGGAAGGGGATGAGGCCCTACGAGCAGTACTTC. Its protein product is CAWSVRKGMRPYEQYF.

A single count supports this clone. The chain has TRBV15 and TRBJ1-2; D may be TRBD1 (6 bases). CDR1 is LNHNV, CDR2 YYDKDF, per germline (reference sequence). V shed 1 base and J shed 3 bases, with 15 bases lying between them. There are 16 residues in the CDR3. CDR3 DNA: TGTGCCACCAGCAGAGGAGGGGGTAGGGGACACTATGGCTACACCTTC. This sequence encodes CATSRGGGRGHYGYTF. Full variable domain (outside the CDR3, taken from reference TRBV15 and TRBJ1-2): DAMVIQNPRYQVTQFGKPVTLSCSQTLNHNVMYWYQQKSSQAPKLLFHYYDKDFNNEADTPDNFQSRRPNTSFCFLDIRSPGLGDTAMYLCATSRGGGRGHYGYTFGSGTRLTVV.

The chain uses TRBV29-1 and TRBJ2-2; 8 bases match TRBD2. V shed 4 bases, J shed 3 bases, and the junction held 4 bases outside the gene matches. Germline V gene sequence: CDR1 SQVTM, CDR2 ANQGSEA. The CDR3 covers 14 residues. The CDR3 sequence is CSVVAGGYTGELFF. CDR3 nucleotide sequence: TGCAGCGTTGTGGCGGGAGGATACACCGGGGAGCTGTTTTTT.

The chain recombines TRBV19 with TRBJ1-5; D call uncertain. Trimming pared 2 bases from V and 2 bases from J, leaving 7 bases between. Per germline, CDR1 LNHDA and CDR2 SQIVND (reference sequence). CDR3 length equals 14 residues. The CDR3 sequence is CASSISPGNQPQHF. CDR3 DNA sequence: TGTGCCAGTAGTATAAGTCCAGGCAATCAGCCCCAGCATTTT.

The chain recombines TRBV7-9 with TRBJ2-1; a weak D match, TRBD2 (5 bases). CDR1 is SEHNR and CDR2 is FQNEAQ in the germline V gene (reference sequence). V was trimmed by 5 bases and J by 13 bases, leaving 12 bases between them. This CDR3 comprises 11 residues. CDR3 region: CASSELVTQFF. For the CDR3, the DNA is TGTGCCAGCAGCGAACTAGTCACTCAGTTCTTC.

As regards this clone: Sequence at one end of the junction differs from germline and may be a read error. This rearrangement joins TRBV7-9 to TRBJ2-1, with 12 positions matching TRBD2. The CDR3 loop spans 15 amino acids. Germline CDR1 is SEHNR and CDR2 is FQNEAQ (reference sequence). As DNA, the CDR3 is TGTTCCAGCAGCCGACTAGCGGGAGCAGGAAATGAGCAGTTCTTC. This codes for CSSSRLAGAGNEQFF.

This chain uses TRBV5-1 with TRBJ1-4, with D tentatively TRBD1 (6 bases). Trimming took off 4 bases at V and 7 bases at J, with 14 bases between the two ends. The germline V gene has CDR1 SGHRS and CDR2 YFSETQ. The CDR3 loop spans 14 amino acids. The DNA of the CDR3 is TGCGCCAGCAGCCCCGGGACAAGCACTGAAAAACTGTTTTTT. Translating it yields CASSPGTSTEKLFF.

This rearrangement joins TRBV29-1 to TRBJ2-2; maybe TRBD2 (5 bases). V dropped 6 bases and J dropped 1 base, with 9 bases sitting between them. Germline loops: CDR1 SQVTM, CDR2 ANQGSEA. CDR3 size: 13 residues. CDR3 nucleotides: TGCAGCGTCGAGGGAGAGAACACCGGGGAGCTGTTTTTT. Protein product: CSVEGENTGELFF.

In the case of this clone: One end of the junction does not line up with germline, which may come from a read error. The V and J genes are TRBV25-1 and TRBJ2-6, with TRBD1 matching over 7 bases. CDR3 size: 18 residues. Germline CDR1 reads MGHDK; CDR2 reads SYGVNS. CDR3 sequence reads: CASSDPWGQSSGANGLTF. CDR3 DNA sequence: TGTGCCAGCAGTGACCCCTGGGGACAGAGCTCTGGGGCCAACGGCCTGACTTTC.

CDR3 DNA sequence: TGTGCCAGCAGTCGACTAGCGGGGGAGACCTACGAGCAGTACTTC. Its translation is CASSRLAGETYEQYF. This chain connects TRBV6-1 to TRBJ2-7; the match to TRBD2 covers 12 bases. CDR3 length equals 15 residues. CDR1 is MNHNS and CDR2 is SASEGT in the germline V gene. V was pared by 5 bases and J by 2 bases, with 4 bases of the junction left unmatched.

Notes on this clone: Other DNA sequences in this sample translate to the same CDR3. This chain uses TRBV15 with TRBJ2-3, with TRBD2 matching over 10 bases. CDR1 is LNHNV, CDR2 YYDKDF, per germline (reference sequence). The ends lost 8 bases at V and 1 base at J; junction bases unmatched: 9. This CDR3 has 16 residues. The CDR3 coding sequence is TGTGCCACCTACTCGGGGCTAGCGGGAGGCACAGATACGCAGTATTTT. It translates to CATYSGLAGGTDTQYF. The whole variable domain, filled in from reference TRBV15 and TRBJ2-3, reads DAMVIQNPRYQVTQFGKPVTLSCSQTLNHNVMYWYQQKSSQAPKLLFHYYDKDFNNEADTPDNFQSRRPNTSFCFLDIRSPGLGDTAMYLCATYSGLAGGTDTQYFGPGTRLTVL.

V and J are TRBV9 and TRBJ2-5; possibly TRBD1 for D (6 bases). The J call is doubtful: the DNA matches TRBJ2-7 better. CDR1 and CDR2 from the germline V gene are SGDLS and YYNGEE. The CDR3 is 15 amino acids. CDR3 sequence: CASSVGLTGGNEQYF. CDR3 nucleotide sequence: TGTGCCAGCAGCGTAGGGTTGACAGGAGGAAACGAGCAGTACTTC.

This clone was seen only a few times. This chain's CDR3 is CASSVEGVGTEAFF. The CDR3 region has the DNA TGTGCCAGCAGCGTAGAGGGGGTCGGCACTGAAGCTTTCTTT. The genes are TRBV9 and TRBJ1-1, with D perhaps TRBD1 (6 bases). CDR1 SGDLS and CDR2 YYNGEE come from the germline V gene. This CDR3 region has 14 residues. Deletions cut 0 bases from V and 4 bases from J, with 10 bases between.

V usage is TRBV27 and J usage is TRBJ1-3, with D possibly matching TRBD1 (6 bases). The CDR3 is 16 residues long. The germline CDR1 and CDR2 sequences are MNHEY and SMNVEV (reference sequence). Trimming took 6 bases from V and 0 from J, leaving 15 bases between them. The CDR3 nucleotides are TGTGCCAGCAGCCCCGCGGGGGCGAGCTCTGGAAACACCATATATTTT. This sequence encodes CASSPAGASSGNTIYF.

This clone was seen a single time. V is TRBV11-3 and J is TRBJ2-1; 9 bases match TRBD2. CDR1 and CDR2 from the germline V gene are SGHNT and YENEEA. The CDR3 extends over 17 amino acids. J was trimmed by 7 bases and V by 5 bases; bases with no gene match: 15. The CDR3 DNA is TGTGCCAGCAGCGGGGGAGGGGGGACTAGCATCAGGAATGAGCAGTTCTTC. It yields the protein CASSGGGGTSIRNEQFF.

Only a few counts were recorded for this clone. This rearrangement joins TRBV4-1 to TRBJ2-6, with D perhaps matching TRBD1 (6 bases). The V end was cut by 6 bases, the J end by 0 bases, with 12 bases between. Germline CDR1 MGHRA, CDR2 YSYEKL. The CDR3 length is 16 residues. CDR3 sequence (DNA): TGCGCCAGCAGTCCTCCGACAGGCTCTGGGGCCAACGTCCTGACTTTC. Translated, it gives CASSPPTGSGANVLTF.

This clone was observed once. The J gene is TRBJ1-5, the V gene TRBV30; D uncertain. This CDR3 has 15 amino acids. V was trimmed by 1 base and J by 1 base, leaving 11 bases between them. In germline, CDR1 is GTSNPN, CDR2 SVGIG (reference sequence). CDR3 sequence (DNA): TGTGCCTGGAGTGGTTCGGGAGGGAGCAATCAGCCCCAGCATTTT. It is translated as CAWSGSGGSNQPQHF. Full variable domain (missing parts from reference TRBV30 and TRBJ1-5): SQTIHQWPATLVQPVGSPLSLECTVEGTSNPNLYWYRQAAGRGLQLLFYSVGIGQISSEVPQNLSASRPQDRQFILSSKKLLLSDSGFYLCAWSGSGGSNQPQHFGDGTRLSIL.

V gene TRBV10-2 combines with J gene TRBJ1-1; 8 bases map to TRBD1. Trimming removed 8 bases from V and 5 bases from J; junction bases left unmatched: 7. The CDR3 is 13 residues long. CDR1 and CDR2 from the germline V gene are WSHSY and SAAADI. In nucleotides, the CDR3 is TGCGCCAGCGGGGGACAGGTTGGGACTGAAGCTTTCTTT. It codes for CASGGQVGTEAFF.

The genes are TRBV11-2 and TRBJ2-3, with 8 bases fitting TRBD1. The CDR3 is made up of 15 amino acids. With 3 bases clipped from V and 4 bases from J, the junction kept 6 bases outside the gene matches. Germline V gene lookup returns CDR1 SGHAT and CDR2 FQNNGV. The CDR3 is CASSFIEQGADTQYF. The CDR3 nucleotides are TGTGCCAGCAGCTTCATCGAACAGGGGGCAGATACGCAGTATTTT. Drawing the rest from reference TRBV11-2 and TRBJ2-3, the complete variable domain is EAGVAQSPRYKIIEKRQSVAFWCNPISGHATLYWYQQILGQGPKLLIQFQNNGVVDDSQLPKDRFSAERLKGVDSTLKIQPAKLEDSAVYLCASSFIEQGADTQYFGPGTRLTVL.

The chain has TRBV5-6 and TRBJ2-3, with 9 bases that match TRBD1. Germline lookup yields CDR1 SGHDT and CDR2 YYEEEE. CDR3 length: 13 residues. Trimming took 4 bases from V and 4 from J; bases not matched to a gene: 1. CDR3 sequence reads: CASSGQGSDTQYF. CDR3 nucleotides: TGTGCCAGCAGCGGACAGGGGTCAGATACGCAGTATTTT.

This rearrangement joins TRBV11-3 to TRBJ2-3, with D tentatively TRBD2 (6 bases). This CDR3 contains 15 residues. Trimming left V 5 bases short and J 8 bases short, with 20 bases between. CDR1 SGHNT and CDR2 YENEEA come from the germline V gene. The CDR3 sequence: CASSGLAEELGTQYF. The CDR3 coding sequence is TGTGCCAGCAGCGGTTTAGCGGAGGAGTTAGGTACGCAGTATTTT.

This chain joins TRBV4-2 and TRBJ1-3; no definite D call. The V and J ends lost 0 bases and 4 bases respectively, with 7 bases between them. The length of the CDR3 is 14 residues. Per germline, CDR1 LGHNA and CDR2 YNFKEQ. The CDR3 reads CASSQDWRGNTIYF. CDR3 sequence (DNA): TGTGCCAGCAGCCAAGATTGGAGGGGAAACACCATATATTTT.